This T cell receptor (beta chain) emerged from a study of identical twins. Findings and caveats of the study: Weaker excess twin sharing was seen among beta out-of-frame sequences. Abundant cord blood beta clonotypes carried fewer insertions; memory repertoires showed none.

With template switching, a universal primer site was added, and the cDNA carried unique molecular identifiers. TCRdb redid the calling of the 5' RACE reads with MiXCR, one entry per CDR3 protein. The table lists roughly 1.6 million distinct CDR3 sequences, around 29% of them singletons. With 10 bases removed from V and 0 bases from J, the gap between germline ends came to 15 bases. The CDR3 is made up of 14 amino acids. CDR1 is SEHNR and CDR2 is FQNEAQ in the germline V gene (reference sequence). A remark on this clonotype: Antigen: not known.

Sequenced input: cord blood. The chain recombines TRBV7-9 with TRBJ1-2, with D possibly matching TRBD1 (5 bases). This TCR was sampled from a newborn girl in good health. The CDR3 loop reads CATRGQDANYGYTF. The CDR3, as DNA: TGTGCCACAAGGGGCCAGGATGCTAACTATGGCTACACCTTC. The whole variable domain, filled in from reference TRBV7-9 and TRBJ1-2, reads DTGVSQNPRHKITKRGQNVTFRCDPISEHNRLYWYRQTLGQGPEFLTYFQNEAQLEKSRLLSDRFSAERPKGSFSTLEIQRTEQGDSAMYLCATRGQDANYGYTFGSGTRLTVV.